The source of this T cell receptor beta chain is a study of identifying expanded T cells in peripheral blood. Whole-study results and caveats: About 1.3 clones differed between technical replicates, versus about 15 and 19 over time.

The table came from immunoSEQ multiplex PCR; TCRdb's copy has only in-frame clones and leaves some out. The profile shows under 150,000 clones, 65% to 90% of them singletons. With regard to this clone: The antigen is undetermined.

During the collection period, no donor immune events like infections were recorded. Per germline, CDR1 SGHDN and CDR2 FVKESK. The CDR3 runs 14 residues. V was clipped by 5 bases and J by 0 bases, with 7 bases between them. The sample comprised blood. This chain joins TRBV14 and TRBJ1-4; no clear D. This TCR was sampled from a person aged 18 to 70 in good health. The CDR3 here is CASSWGTTNEKLFF. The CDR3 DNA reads TGTGCCAGCAGCTGGGGAACAACTAATGAAAAACTGTTTTTT.